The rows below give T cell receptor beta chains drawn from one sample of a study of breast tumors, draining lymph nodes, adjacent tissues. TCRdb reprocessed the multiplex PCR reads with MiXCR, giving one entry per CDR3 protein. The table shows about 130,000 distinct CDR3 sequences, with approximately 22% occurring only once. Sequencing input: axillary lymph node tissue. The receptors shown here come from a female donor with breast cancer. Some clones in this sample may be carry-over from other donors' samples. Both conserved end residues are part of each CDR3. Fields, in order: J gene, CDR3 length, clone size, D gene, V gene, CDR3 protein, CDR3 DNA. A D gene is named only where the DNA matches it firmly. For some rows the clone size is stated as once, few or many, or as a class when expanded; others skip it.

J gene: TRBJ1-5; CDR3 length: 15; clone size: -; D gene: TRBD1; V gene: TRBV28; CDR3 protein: CASSPQGQPNQPQHF; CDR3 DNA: TGTGCCAGCAGTCCCCAGGGACAGCCTAATCAGCCCCAGCATTTT
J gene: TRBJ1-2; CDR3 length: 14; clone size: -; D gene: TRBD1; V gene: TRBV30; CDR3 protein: CAWTVGTGSYGYTF; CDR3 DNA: TGTGCCTGGACCGTGGGGACAGGGAGCTATGGCTACACCTTC
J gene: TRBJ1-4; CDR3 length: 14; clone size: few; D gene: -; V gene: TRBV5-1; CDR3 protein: CAGNSGQTNEKLFF; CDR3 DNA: TGCGCCGGCAATAGTGGACAGACAAATGAAAAACTGTTTTTT
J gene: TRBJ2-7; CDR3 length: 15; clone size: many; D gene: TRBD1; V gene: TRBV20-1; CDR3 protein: CSAEQRDRSSYEQYF; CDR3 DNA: TGCAGTGCTGAACAACGGGACAGGAGCTCCTACGAGCAGTACTTC
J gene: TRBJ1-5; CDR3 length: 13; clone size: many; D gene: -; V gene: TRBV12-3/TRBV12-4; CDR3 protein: CASRRTGNQPQHF; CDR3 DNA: TGTGCCAGCAGACGTACAGGGAATCAGCCCCAGCATTTT
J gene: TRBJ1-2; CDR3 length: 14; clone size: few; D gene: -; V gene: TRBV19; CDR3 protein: CASSPLTRGDGYTF; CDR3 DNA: TGTGCCAGTAGTCCCCTAACGAGGGGTGATGGCTACACCTTC
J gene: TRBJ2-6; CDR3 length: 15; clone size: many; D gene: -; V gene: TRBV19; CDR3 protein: CASRRRGDSTNVLTF; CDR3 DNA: TGTGCCAGTAGAAGGAGGGGAGACTCGACCAACGTCCTGACTTTC
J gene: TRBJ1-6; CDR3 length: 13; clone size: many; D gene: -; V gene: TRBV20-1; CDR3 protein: CSAIETDNSPLHF; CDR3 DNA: TGCAGTGCAATTGAGACGGATAATTCACCCCTCCACTTT
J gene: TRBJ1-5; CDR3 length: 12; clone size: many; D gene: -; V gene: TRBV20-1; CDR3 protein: CSAKFSNQPQHF; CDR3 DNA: TGCAGTGCGAAGTTTAGCAATCAGCCCCAGCATTTT
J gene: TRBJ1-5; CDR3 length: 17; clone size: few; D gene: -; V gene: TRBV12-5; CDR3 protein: CASGFGLSGTSSQPQHF; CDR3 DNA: TGTGCTAGTGGTTTTGGGTTGTCGGGGACCAGCAGTCAGCCCCAGCATTTT
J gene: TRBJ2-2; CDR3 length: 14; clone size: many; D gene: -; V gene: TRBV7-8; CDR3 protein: CASRRTGQTGELFF; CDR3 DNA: TGTGCCAGCAGGCGGACCGGGCAGACCGGGGAGCTGTTTTTT
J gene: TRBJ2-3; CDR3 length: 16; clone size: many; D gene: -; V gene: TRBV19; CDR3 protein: CASSNFGEGVTDTQYF; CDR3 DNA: TGTGCCAGTAGTAACTTTGGGGAGGGGGTCACAGATACGCAGTATTTT
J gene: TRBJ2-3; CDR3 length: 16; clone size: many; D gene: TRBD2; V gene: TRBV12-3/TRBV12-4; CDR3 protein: CASTPSLAASTDTQYF; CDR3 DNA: TGTGCCAGCACCCCCAGCCTAGCGGCTAGCACAGATACGCAGTATTTT
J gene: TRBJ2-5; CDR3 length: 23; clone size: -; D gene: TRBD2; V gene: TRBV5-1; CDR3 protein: CASSLAPAQGLAGGPTIQETQYF; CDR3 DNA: TGCGCCAGCAGCTTGGCACCGGCCCAGGGACTAGCGGGAGGGCCGACTATCCAAGAGACCCAGTACTTC
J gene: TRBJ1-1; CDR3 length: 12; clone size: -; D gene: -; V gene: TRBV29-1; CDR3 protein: CSVEEGVTEAFF; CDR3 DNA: TGCAGCGTTGAAGAAGGGGTGACTGAAGCTTTCTTT
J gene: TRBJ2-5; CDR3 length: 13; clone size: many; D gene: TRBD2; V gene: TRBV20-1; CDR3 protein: CSASGTSRETQYF; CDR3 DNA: TGCAGTGCCTCCGGGACTAGCAGGGAGACCCAGTACTTC
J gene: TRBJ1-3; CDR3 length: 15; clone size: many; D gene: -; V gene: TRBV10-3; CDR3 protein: CAISGDAAGGNTIYF; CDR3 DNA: TGTGCCATCAGTGGGGACGCCGCTGGTGGAAACACCATATATTTT
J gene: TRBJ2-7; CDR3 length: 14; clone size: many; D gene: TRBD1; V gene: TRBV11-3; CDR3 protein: CASSFNRDSYEQYF; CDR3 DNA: TGTGCCAGCAGCTTCAACCGGGACAGCTACGAGCAGTACTTC
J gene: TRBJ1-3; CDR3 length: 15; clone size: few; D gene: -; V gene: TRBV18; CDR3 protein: CASSGFEGSGNTIYF; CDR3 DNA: TGTGCCAGCTCCGGTTTTGAGGGCTCTGGAAACACCATATATTTT
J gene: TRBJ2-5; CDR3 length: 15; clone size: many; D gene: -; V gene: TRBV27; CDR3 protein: CASSPPPGNQETQYF; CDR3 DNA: TGTGCCAGCAGTCCCCCTCCAGGGAACCAAGAGACCCAGTACTTC
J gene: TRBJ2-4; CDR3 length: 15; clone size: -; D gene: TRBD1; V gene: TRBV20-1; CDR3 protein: CSAKDRGLTKNIQYF; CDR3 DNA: TGCAGTGCCAAGGACAGGGGGCTGACCAAAAACATTCAGTACTTC
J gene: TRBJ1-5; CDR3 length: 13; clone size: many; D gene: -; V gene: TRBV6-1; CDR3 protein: CASRGGVSQPQHF; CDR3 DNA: TGTGCCAGCAGAGGAGGGGTAAGCCAGCCCCAGCATTTT
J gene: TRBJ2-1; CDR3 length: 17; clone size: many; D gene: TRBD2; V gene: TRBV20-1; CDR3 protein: CSGAGLAGLHFYNEQFF; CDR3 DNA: TGCAGCGGGGCGGGACTAGCGGGTCTACATTTCTACAATGAGCAGTTCTTC